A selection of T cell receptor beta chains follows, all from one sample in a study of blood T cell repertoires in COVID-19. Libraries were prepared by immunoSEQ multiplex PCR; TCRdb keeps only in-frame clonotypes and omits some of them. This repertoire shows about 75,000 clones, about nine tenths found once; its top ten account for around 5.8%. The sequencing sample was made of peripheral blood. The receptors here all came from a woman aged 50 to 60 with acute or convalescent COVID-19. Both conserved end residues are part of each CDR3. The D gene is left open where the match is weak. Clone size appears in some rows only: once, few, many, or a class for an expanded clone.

TGCGCCAGCAGCTTGGTCGTAGGACTAGCGGGATCTGAGCAGTTCTTC	CASSLVVGLAGSEQFF	-	TRBV5-1	TRBD2	TRBJ2-1
TGTGCCAGCAGCCAAGTCGGGACTCCAGAAGCTTTCTTT	CASSQVGTPEAFF	-	TRBV3-1/TRBV3-2	-	TRBJ1-1
TGTGCCAGCAGTTTCCGGGACAGGGGGCTCTACGAGCAGTACTTC	CASSFRDRGLYEQYF	-	TRBV6-5	TRBD1	TRBJ2-7
TGTGCCAGCAGCACAACACAGGGGGTCACTGAAGCTTTCTTT	CASSTTQGVTEAFF	-	TRBV7-3	TRBD1	TRBJ1-1
TGCGCCAGCCGAACCGGGACATTTGAAGCTTTCTTT	CASRTGTFEAFF	-	TRBV5-1	-	TRBJ1-1
TGCAGCAGCGTTCGTAAGGATACGCAGTATTTT	CSSVRKDTQYF	-	TRBV29-1	-	TRBJ2-3
TGTGCCAGCAGCCAGGGCGGACTGAATAATTCACCCCTCCACTTT	CASSQGGLNNSPLHF	few	TRBV16	-	TRBJ1-6
TGCGCCAGCAGCGCGGACGGACCTGACAGGCCCAATCAGCCCCAGCATTTT	CASSADGPDRPNQPQHF	-	TRBV5-1	-	TRBJ1-5
TGTGCCACCAGTGATTCGGGTGGCACTAATGAAAAACTGTTTTTT	CATSDSGGTNEKLFF	once	TRBV24-1	-	TRBJ1-4
TGTGCTATCGTTCGACAGGCTAGCACAGATACGCAGTATTTT	CAIVRQASTDTQYF	-	TRBV2	-	TRBJ2-3
TGTGCCAGTAGTCTCCCACCGGGACAGGGGGCGCCCACCGGGGAGCTGTTTTTT	CASSLPPGQGAPTGELFF	-	TRBV19	TRBD1	TRBJ2-2
TGTGCCAGTAGTATAGACCAGAATGGCTACACCTTC	CASSIDQNGYTF	-	TRBV19	-	TRBJ1-2
TGTGCCAGTAGTCTTCTGGCCGGGACAGGGAAATCACCCCTCCACTTT	CASSLLAGTGKSPLHF	-	TRBV19	TRBD1	TRBJ1-6
TGTGCCAGCAGCCCGAATTCCGGGACTAGTCTACGCACAGATACGCAGTATTTT	CASSPNSGTSLRTDTQYF	-	TRBV7-3	TRBD2	TRBJ2-3
TGTGCCAGCAGCTCCCGGGGAGGGAGGAGGGAGGATACGCAGTATTTT	CASSSRGGRREDTQYF	-	TRBV5-6	TRBD2	TRBJ2-3
TGTGCCAGCAGCCCACGGGGAGACCGCTTGAACACTGAAGCTTTCTTT	CASSPRGDRLNTEAFF	-	TRBV7-9	-	TRBJ1-1
TGTGCCAGCAGTTTAGGAGGGTACGAGCAGTACTTC	CASSLGGYEQYF	-	TRBV28	-	TRBJ2-7
TGTGCCAGCAGTGAAAGGGGTACAGGGAAATATTTGAACTATGGCTACACCTTC	CASSERGTGKYLNYGYTF	-	TRBV2	-	TRBJ1-2
TGTGCCAGCAGTGGTAGCGGGGGGGCCCTGAGTGAGCAGTTCTTC	CASSGSGGALSEQFF	-	TRBV7-3	TRBD2	TRBJ2-1